One sample yielded the 2 T cell receptor beta chains listed below, sequenced in a study of T cells in localized non-small cell lung cancer. Sequencing used immunoSEQ multiplex PCR; TCRdb keeps in-frame clones, though not all of them. The table records under 70,000 clones, just over 85% of them present only once. The sample was peripheral blood, taken before any cancer treatment. Receptors originate from a woman aged 40 to 75 with stage I lung adenocarcinoma.

The gene calls are TRBV6-4 and TRBJ1-2; perhaps TRBD1 as D (5 bases). V dropped 6 bases and J dropped 2 bases, with 13 bases sitting between them. The CDR3 extends over 14 amino acids. Germline assignment: CDR1 MRHNA and CDR2 SNTAGT. The CDR3 sequence: CASRPGRSNYGYTF. CDR3 in DNA: TGTGCCAGCAGACCAGGGAGGTCCAACTATGGCTACACCTTC.

This chain uses TRBV7-9 with TRBJ1-6; 7 bases map to TRBD1. CDR3 size: 14 residues. Germline values: CDR1 SEHNR, CDR2 FQNEAQ (reference sequence). Unmatched junction bases numbered 7, after V lost 8 bases and J lost 6 bases. Here the CDR3 DNA reads TGTGCCAGCGCCAGGGGGGCGGGTAATTCACCCCTCCACTTT. Translating it yields CASARGAGNSPLHF.